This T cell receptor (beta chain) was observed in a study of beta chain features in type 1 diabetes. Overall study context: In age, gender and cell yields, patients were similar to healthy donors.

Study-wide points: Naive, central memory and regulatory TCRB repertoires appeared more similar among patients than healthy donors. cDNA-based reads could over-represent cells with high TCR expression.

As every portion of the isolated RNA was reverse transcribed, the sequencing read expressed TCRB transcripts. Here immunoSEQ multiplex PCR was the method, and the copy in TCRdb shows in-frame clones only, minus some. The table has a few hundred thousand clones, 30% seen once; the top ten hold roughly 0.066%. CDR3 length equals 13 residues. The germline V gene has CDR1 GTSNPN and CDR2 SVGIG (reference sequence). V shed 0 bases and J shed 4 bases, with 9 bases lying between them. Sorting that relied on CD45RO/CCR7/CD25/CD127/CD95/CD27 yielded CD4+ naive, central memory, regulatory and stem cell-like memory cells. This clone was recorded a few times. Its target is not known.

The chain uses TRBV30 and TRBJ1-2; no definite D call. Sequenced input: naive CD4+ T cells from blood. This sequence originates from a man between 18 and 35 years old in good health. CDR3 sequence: CAWSVGISYGYTF. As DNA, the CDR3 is TGTGCCTGGAGTGTTGGGATTTCCTATGGCTACACCTTC.